This TCR beta chain emerged from a study of blood T cell repertoires in COVID-19. In the authors' workflow: Amplifying reference gene primers gave estimates of nucleated cell counts. Assay used: immunoSEQ multiplex PCR; TCRdb lists only in-frame clones, some missing. For V, J and clone size, that table is used; D and trimming come from the DNA. The sample contains 90,000 to 150,000 clones, approximately 85% of which appear only once. The germline gives CDR1 SGHNT, CDR2 YYREEE (reference sequence). The CDR3 is 15 amino acids. The V gene end was trimmed by 3 bases and the J gene end by 5 bases; junction bases not matched to a gene: 5.

This chain links TRBV5-4 with TRBJ2-7; TRBD2 aligns across 13 bases. The clonotype comes from a man older than 75 with acute or convalescent COVID-19. Sequencing was carried out using peripheral blood. The CDR3 reads CASSWKTSGGNEQYF. For the CDR3, the DNA is TGTGCCAGCAGCTGGAAGACTAGCGGGGGGAACGAGCAGTACTTC. Full variable domain (outside the CDR3, taken from reference TRBV5-4 and TRBJ2-7): ETGVTQSPTHLIKTRGQQVTLRCSSQSGHNTVSWYQQALGQGPQFIFQYYREEENGRGNFPPRFSGLQFPNYSSELNVNALELDDSALYLCASSWKTSGGNEQYFGPGTRLTVT.